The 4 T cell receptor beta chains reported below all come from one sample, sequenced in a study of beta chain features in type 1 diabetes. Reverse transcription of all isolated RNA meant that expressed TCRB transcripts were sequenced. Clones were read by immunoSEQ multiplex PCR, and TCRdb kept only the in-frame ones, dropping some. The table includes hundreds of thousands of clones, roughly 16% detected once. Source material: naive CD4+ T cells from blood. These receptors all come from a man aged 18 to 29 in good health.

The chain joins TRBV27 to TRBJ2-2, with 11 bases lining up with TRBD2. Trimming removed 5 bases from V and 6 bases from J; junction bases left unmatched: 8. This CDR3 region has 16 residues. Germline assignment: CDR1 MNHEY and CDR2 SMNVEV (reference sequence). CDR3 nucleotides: TGTGCCAGCAGTCCCCGGGGACTAGCGGTCTCCGGGGAGCTGTTTTTT. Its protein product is CASSPRGLAVSGELFF.

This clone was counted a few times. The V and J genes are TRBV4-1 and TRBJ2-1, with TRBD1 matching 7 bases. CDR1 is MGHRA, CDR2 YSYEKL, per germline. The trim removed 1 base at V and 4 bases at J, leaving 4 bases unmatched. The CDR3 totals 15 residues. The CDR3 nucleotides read TGCGCCAGCAGCCAAGGTCGGGACAGTTACAATGAGCAGTTCTTC. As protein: CASSQGRDSYNEQFF.

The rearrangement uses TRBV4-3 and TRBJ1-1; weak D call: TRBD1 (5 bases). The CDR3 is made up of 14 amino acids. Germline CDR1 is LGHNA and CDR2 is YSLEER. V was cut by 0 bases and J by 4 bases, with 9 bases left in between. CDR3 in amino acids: CASSQELRGTEAFF. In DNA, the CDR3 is TGCGCCAGCAGCCAAGAACTGAGGGGCACTGAAGCTTTCTTT.

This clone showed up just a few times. CDR3 DNA: TGTGCTAGTGGTTTAGGCCAGGGCTACAATGAGCAGTTCTTC. This sequence encodes CASGLGQGYNEQFF. The chain uses TRBV12-5 and TRBJ2-1; maybe TRBD1 (5 bases). CDR1 LGHNT and CDR2 FRNRAP come from the germline V gene. This CDR3 is 14 amino acids long. V was shortened by 3 bases and J by 3 bases, with 9 bases between the two germline ends.